The present TCR beta chain was sequenced within a study of OX40 agonist ivuxolimab in advanced cancers. As for the study in general: Patients received the agonistic anti-OX40 (CD134) antibody ivuxolimab. Of mixed ages from 23 to 79 and averaging roughly 66 years, the group was roughly 85% male.

Regarding this clone: The target antigen is unknown.

Findings of the study overall: Among T cells, CD8+ cells averaged more expanded clones than CD4+ cells.

The CDR3 is 16 amino acids. Germline values: CDR1 SEHNR, CDR2 FQNEAQ (reference sequence). The junction had 6 bases not matched to a gene; V was cut back by 5 bases and J by 0 bases. Blood was sampled at baseline, cycle 4 day 1, and cycle 7 day 1. Measured with immunoSEQ multiplex PCR; TCRdb has only the in-frame clones, and not every one. The sample lists 60,000 to 70,000 clones; approximately 90% were seen once. The TCR comes from an adult with an advanced solid tumor such as melanoma, head and neck, liver or kidney cancer. Sample: CD4+ or CD8+ T cells sorted from blood, taken in a trial of the OX40 agonist ivuxolimab. This chain joins TRBV7-9 and TRBJ2-2, with TRBD1 matching over 7 bases. CDR3 in DNA: TGTGCCAGCAGCAAACCCGGGACAGCGAACACCGGGGAGCTGTTTTTT. Its translation: CASSKPGTANTGELFF.